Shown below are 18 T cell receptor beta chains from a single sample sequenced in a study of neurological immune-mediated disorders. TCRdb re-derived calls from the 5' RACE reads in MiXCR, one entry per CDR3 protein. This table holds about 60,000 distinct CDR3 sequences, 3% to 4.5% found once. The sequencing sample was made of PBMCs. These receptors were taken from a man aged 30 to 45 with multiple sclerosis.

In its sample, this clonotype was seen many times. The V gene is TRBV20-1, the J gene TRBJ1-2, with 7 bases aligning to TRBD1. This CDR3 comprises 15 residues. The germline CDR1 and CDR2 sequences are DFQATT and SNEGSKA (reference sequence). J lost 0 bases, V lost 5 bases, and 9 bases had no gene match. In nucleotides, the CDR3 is TGCAGTGCTCTGTGGCCTGACAGGGCTAACTATGGCTACACCTTC. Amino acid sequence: CSALWPDRANYGYTF.

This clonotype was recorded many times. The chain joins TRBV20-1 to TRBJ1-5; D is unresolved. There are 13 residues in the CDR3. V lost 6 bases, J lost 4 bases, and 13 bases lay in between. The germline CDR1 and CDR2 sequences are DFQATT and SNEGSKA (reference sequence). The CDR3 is CSAWTLLNQPQHF. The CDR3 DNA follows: TGCAGTGCGTGGACCCTGCTAAATCAGCCCCAGCATTTT.

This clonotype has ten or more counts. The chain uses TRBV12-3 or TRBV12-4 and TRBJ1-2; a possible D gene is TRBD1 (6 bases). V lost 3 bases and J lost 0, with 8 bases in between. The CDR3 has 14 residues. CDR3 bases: TGTGCCAGCAGTTTGGCAGGGGCTAACTATGGCTACACCTTC. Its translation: CASSLAGANYGYTF.

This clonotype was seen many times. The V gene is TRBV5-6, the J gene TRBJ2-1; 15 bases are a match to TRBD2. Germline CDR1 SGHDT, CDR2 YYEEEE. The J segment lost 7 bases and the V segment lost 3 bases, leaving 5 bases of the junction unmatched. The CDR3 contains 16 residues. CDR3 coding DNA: TGTGCCAGCAGCTCGACCGGGACTAGCGGGAGGAATGAGCAGTTCTTC. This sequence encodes CASSSTGTSGRNEQFF.

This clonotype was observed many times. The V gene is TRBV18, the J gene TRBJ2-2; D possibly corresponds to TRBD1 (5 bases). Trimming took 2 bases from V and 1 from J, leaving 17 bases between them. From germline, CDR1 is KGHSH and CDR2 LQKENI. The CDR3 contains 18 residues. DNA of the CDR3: TGTGCCAGCTCACCAGTAGTAGTTTACGGACAGAACACCGGGGAGCTGTTTTTT. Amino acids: CASSPVVVYGQNTGELFF.

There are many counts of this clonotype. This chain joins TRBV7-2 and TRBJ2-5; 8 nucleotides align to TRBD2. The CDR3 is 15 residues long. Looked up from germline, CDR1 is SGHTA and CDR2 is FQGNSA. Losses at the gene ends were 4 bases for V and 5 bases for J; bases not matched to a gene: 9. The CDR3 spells CASSSRGGAAETQYF. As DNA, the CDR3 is TGTGCCAGCAGCTCCCGGGGGGGAGCGGCGGAGACCCAGTACTTC. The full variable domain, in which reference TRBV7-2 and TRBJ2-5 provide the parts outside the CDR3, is GAGVSQSPSNKVTEKGKDVELRCDPISGHTALYWYRQSLGQGLEFLIYFQGNSAPDKSGLPSDRFSAERTGGSVSTLTIQRTQQEDSAVYLCASSSRGGAAETQYFGPGTRLLVL.

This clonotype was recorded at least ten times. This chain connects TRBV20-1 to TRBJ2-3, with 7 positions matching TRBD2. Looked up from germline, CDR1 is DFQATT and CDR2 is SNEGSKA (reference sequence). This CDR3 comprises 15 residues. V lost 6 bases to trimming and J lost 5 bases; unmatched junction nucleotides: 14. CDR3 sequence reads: CSAPLAGVSKDTQYF. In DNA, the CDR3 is TGCAGTGCCCCCTTGGCGGGGGTATCTAAAGATACGCAGTATTTT.

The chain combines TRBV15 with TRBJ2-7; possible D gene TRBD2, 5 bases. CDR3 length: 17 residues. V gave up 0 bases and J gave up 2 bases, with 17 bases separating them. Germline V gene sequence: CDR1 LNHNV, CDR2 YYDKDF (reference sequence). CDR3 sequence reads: CATSRDLGERWTYEQYF. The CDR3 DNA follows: TGTGCCACCAGCAGAGACCTCGGGGAGCGGTGGACCTACGAGCAGTACTTC.

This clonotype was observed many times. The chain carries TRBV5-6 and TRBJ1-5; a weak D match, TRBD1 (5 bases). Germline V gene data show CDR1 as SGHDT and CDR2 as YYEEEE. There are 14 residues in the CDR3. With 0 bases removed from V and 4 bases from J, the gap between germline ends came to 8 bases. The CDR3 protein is CASSLGGWNQPQHF. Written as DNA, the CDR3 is TGTGCCAGCAGCTTGGGGGGGTGGAATCAGCCCCAGCATTTT. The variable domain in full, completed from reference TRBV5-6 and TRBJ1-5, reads DAGVTQSPTHLIKTRGQQVTLRCSPKSGHDTVSWYQQALGQGPQFIFQYYEEEERQRGNFPDRFSGHQFPNYSSELNVNALLLGDSALYLCASSLGGWNQPQHFGDGTRLSIL.

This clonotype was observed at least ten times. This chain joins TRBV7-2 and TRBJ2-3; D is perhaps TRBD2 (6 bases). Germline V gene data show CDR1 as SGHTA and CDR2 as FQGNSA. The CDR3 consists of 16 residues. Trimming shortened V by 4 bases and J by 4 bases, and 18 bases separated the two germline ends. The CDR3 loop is CASSSNPGTLADTQYF. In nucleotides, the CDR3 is TGTGCCAGCAGCTCAAACCCCGGGACTTTGGCAGATACGCAGTATTTT.

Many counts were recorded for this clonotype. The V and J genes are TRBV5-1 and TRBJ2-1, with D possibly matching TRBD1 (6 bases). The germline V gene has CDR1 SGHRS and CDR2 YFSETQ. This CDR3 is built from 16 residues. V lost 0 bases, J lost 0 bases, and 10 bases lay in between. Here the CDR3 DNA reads TGCGCCAGCAGCTTGGGTGAAGGGGGCTCCTACAATGAGCAGTTCTTC. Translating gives CASSLGEGGSYNEQFF.

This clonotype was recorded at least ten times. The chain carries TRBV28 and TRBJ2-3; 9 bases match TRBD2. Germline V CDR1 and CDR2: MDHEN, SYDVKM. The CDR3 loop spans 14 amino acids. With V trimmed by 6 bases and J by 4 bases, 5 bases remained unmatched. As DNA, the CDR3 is TGTGCCAGCAGGGGCGGGGGGGCCGCAGATACGCAGTATTTT. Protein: CASRGGGAADTQYF.

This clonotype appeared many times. The CDR3 protein is CASSPPPAREAYEQYF. CDR3 sequence (DNA): TGTGCCAGCAGTCCCCCGCCGGCGCGGGAAGCCTACGAGCAGTACTTC. V and J are TRBV28 and TRBJ2-7; possible D gene TRBD2, 6 bases. Germline V gives CDR1 MDHEN, CDR2 SYDVKM. V lost 5 bases and J lost 2, with 19 bases in between. This CDR3 has 16 amino acids.

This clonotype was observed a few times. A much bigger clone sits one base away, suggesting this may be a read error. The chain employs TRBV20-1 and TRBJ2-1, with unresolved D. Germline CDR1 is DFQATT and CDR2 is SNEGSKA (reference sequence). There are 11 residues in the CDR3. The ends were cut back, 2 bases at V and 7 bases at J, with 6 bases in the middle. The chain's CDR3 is CSARLENEQFF. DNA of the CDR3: TGCAGTGCTAGACTGGAGAATGAGCAGTTCTTC.

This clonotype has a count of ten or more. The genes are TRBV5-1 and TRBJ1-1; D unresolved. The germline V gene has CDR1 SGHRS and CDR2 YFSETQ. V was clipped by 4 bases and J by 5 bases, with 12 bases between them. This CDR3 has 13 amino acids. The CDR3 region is CASSRLGGTEAFF. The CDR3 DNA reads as TGCGCCAGCAGCCGATTAGGTGGGACTGAAGCTTTCTTT.

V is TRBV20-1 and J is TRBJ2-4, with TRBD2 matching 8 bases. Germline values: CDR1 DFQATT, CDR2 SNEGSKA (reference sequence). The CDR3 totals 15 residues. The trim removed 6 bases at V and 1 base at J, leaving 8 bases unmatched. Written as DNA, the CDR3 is TGCAGTGCAACAGGGTCGGGGGGGGCCAAAAACATTCAGTACTTC. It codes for CSATGSGGAKNIQYF.

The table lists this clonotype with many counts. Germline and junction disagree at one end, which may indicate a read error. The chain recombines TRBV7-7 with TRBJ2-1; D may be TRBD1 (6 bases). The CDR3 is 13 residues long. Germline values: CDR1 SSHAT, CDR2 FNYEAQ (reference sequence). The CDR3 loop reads CASSPQGWGEQFF. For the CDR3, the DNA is TGTGCTAGCAGCCCTCAGGGGTGGGGTGAGCAGTTCTTC.

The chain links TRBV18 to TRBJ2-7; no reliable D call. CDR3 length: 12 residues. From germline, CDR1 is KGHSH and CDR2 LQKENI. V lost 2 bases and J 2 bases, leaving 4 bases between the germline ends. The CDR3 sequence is CASSPDPYEQYF. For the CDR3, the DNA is TGTGCCAGCTCACCAGACCCCTACGAGCAGTACTTC.